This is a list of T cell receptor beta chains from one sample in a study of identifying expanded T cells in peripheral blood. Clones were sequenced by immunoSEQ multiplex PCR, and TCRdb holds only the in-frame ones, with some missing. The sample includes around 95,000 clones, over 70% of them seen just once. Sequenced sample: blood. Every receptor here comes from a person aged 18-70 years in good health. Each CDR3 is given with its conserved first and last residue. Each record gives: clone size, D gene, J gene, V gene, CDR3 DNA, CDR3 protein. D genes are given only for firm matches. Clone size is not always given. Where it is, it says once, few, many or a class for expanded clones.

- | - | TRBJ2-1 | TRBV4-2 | TGTGCCAGCAGCCAAGATAGACGGGACTACAATGAGCAGTTCTTC | CASSQDRRDYNEQFF
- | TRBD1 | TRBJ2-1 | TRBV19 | TGTGCCAGTAGTCCCCGGACAGGATTCAATGAGCAGTTCTTC | CASSPRTGFNEQFF
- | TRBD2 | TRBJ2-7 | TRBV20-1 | TGCAGTGCTAGTGGGGGGGTCGAGCAGTACTTC | CSASGGVEQYF
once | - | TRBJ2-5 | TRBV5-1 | TGCGCCAGCAGCTTCCAGGGGCAACAAGAGACCCAGTACTTC | CASSFQGQQETQYF
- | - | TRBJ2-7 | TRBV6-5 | TGTGCCAGCAGTTACGACTTCTACGAGCAGTACTTC | CASSYDFYEQYF
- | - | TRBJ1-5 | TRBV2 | TGTGCCAGCCGAAATAGCAATCAGCCCCAGCATTTT | CASRNSNQPQHF
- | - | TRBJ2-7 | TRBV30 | TGTGCCTGGAGCGCTGCCGGACTCCTTTCGAGCGAGCAGTACTTC | CAWSAAGLLSSEQYF
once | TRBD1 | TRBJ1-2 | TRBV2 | TGTGCCAGCAGGGAGGGACAGACTCTCTATGGCTACACCTTC | CASREGQTLYGYTF
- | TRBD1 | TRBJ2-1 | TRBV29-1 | TGCAGCTCGGGACAGGGGGGATACAATGAGCAGTTCTTC | CSSGQGGYNEQFF
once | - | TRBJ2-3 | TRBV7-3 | TGTGCCAGCAGCGCGGGTGCGTTGGCTACGCAGTATTTT | CASSAGALATQYF
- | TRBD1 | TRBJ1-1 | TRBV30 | TGTGCCTGGAGTGTAAGCAGGGGGCGGACTGAAGCTTTCTTT | CAWSVSRGRTEAFF
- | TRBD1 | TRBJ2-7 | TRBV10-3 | TGTGCCATCAGTAAATCCGGGACAGGCTCCTACGAGCAGTACTTC | CAISKSGTGSYEQYF
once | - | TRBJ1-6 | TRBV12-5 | TGTGCTAGTGGTTTGGTACACCCCGGATCATCACCCCTCCACTTT | CASGLVHPGSSPLHF
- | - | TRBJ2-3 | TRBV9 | TGTGCCAGCAGCGGACCCAAAATATCAGATACGCAGTATTTT | CASSGPKISDTQYF
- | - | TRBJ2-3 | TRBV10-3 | TGTGCCATCAGCCCGGGGACGGGCACAGATACGCAGTATTTT | CAISPGTGTDTQYF
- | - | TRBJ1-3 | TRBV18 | TGTGCCAGCTCACTGGGACCGGACTACTCTGGAAACACCATATATTTT | CASSLGPDYSGNTIYF
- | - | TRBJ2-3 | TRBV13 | TGTGCCAGCAGCTTAGGGGCGTACGGTGATACGCAGTATTTT | CASSLGAYGDTQYF
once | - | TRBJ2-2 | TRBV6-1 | TGTGCCAGCAGTGAAGTGACTTTAGCTAACACCGGGGAGCTGTTTTTT | CASSEVTLANTGELFF
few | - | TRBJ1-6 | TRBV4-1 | TGCGCCAGCAATGAGAATGGGTTAAACTCTAATTCACCCCTCCACTTT | CASNENGLNSNSPLHF
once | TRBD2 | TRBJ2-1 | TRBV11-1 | TGTGCCAGCAGCTATACCGGGACTAGCGGGAGTGGCTACAATGAGCAGTTCTTC | CASSYTGTSGSGYNEQFF
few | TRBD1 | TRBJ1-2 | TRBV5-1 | TGCGCCAGCAGCATCGGGACAGGGCGGATACTCCTCGGTGGCTACACCTTC | CASSIGTGRILLGGYTF
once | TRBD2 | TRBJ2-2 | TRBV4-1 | TGCGCCAGCAGCCGAGGGGGGACTAGCGCCGACACCGGGGAGCTGTTTTTT | CASSRGGTSADTGELFF
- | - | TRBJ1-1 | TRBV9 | TGTGCCAGCAGCGTAGACAGGGCCCACGGAGCTTTCTTT | CASSVDRAHGAFF
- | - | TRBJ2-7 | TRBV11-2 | TGTGCCAGCAGCTTAGTACAGGGACCATACGAGCAGTACTTC | CASSLVQGPYEQYF
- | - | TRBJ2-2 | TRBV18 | TGTGCCAGCTCCCCCCCGGGAAGCCAGAACACCGGGGAGCTGTTTTTT | CASSPPGSQNTGELFF